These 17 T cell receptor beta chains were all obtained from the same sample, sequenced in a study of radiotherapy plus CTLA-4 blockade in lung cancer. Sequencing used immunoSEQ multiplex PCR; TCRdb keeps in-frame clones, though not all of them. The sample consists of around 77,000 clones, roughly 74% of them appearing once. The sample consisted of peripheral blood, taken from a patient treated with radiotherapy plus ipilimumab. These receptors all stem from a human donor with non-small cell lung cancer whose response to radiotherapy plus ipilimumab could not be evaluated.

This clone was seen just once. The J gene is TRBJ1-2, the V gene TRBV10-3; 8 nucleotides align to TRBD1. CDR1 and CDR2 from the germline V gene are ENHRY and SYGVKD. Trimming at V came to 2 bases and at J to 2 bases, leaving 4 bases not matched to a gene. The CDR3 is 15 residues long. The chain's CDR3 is CAISERPGGNYGYTF. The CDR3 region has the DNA TGTGCCATCAGTGAGAGGCCAGGGGGCAACTATGGCTACACCTTC.

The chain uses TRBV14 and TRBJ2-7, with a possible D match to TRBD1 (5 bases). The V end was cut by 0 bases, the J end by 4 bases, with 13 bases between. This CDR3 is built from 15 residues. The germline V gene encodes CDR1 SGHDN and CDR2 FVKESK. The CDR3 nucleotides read TGTGCCAGCAGCCAAGAATGGGGTGGACATTACGAGCAGTACTTC. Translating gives CASSQEWGGHYEQYF.

The CDR3 DNA reads as TGCAGTGCTACTTTTTCCGGGGAGCTGTTTTTT. Its protein product is CSATFSGELFF. The chain uses TRBV20-1 and TRBJ2-2; D gene uncertain. This CDR3 is 11 amino acids long. V gave up 4 bases and J gave up 6 bases, with 6 bases separating them. Germline lookup yields CDR1 DFQATT and CDR2 SNEGSKA (reference sequence).

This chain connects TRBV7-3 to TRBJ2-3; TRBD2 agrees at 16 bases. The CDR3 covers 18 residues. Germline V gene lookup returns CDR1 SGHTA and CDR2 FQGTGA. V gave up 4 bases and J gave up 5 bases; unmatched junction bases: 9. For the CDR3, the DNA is TGTGCCAGCAGCTCGGGACTAGCGGGAGGGCGATTGGGAGATACGCAGTATTTT. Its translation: CASSSGLAGGRLGDTQYF.

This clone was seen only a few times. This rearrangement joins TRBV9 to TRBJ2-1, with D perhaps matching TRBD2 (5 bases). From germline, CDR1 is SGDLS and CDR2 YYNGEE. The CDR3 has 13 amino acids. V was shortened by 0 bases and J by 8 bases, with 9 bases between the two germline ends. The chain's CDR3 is CASSVGLADEQFF. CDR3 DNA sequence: TGTGCCAGCAGCGTAGGGCTAGCCGATGAGCAGTTCTTC. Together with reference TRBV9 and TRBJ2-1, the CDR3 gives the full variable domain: DSGVTQTPKHLITATGQRVTLRCSPRSGDLSVYWYQQSLDQGLQFLIQYYNGEERAKGNILERFSAQQFPDLHSELNLSSLELGDSALYFCASSVGLADEQFFGPGTRLTVL.

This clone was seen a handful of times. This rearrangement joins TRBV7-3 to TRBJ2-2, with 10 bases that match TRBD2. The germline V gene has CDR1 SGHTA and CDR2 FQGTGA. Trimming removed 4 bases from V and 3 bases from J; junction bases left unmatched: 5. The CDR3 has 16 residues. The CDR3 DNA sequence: TGTGCCAGCAGCTCCGGACTAGCGGAACACACCGGGGAGCTGTTTTTT. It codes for CASSSGLAEHTGELFF.

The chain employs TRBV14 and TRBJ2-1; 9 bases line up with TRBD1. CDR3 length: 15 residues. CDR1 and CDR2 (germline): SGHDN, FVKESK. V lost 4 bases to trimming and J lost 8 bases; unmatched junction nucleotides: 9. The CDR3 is CASSLVRTGVDEQFF. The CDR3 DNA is TGTGCCAGCAGCCTCGTTCGGACAGGGGTGGATGAGCAGTTCTTC.

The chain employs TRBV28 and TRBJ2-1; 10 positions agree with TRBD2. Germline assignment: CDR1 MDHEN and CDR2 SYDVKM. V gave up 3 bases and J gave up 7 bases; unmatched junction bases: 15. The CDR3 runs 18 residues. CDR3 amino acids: CASSFGLAGASLSNEQFF. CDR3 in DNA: TGTGCCAGCAGTTTCGGGCTAGCGGGGGCCTCGTTAAGTAATGAGCAGTTCTTC.

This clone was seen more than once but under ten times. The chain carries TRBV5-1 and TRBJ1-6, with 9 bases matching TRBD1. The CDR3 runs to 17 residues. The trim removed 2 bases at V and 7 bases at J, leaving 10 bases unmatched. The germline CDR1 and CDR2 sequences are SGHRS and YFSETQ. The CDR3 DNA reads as TGCGCCAGCAGCTTTTCTATCGCGGGACAGGGAAATTCACCCCTCCACTTT. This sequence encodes CASSFSIAGQGNSPLHF.

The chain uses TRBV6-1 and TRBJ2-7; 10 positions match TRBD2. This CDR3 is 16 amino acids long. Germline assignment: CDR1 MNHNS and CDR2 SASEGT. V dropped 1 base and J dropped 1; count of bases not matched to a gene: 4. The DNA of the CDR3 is TGTGCCAGCAGTGAAGTGCTAGCGGGAGTGTCCTACGAGCAGTACTTC. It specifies CASSEVLAGVSYEQYF.

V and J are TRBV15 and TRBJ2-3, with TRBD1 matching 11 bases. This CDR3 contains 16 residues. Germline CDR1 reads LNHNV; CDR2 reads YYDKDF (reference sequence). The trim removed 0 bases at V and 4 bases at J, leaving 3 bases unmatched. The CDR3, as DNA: TGTGCCACCAGCAGAGACTGGGACAGGGGGGCAGATACGCAGTATTTT. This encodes CATSRDWDRGADTQYF.

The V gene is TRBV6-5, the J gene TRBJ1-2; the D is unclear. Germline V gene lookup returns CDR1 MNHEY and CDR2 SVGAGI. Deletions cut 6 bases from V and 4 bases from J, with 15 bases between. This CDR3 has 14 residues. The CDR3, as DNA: TGTGCCAGCAGCCAACATGGGCAGTTCTATGGCTACACCTTC. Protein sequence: CASSQHGQFYGYTF.

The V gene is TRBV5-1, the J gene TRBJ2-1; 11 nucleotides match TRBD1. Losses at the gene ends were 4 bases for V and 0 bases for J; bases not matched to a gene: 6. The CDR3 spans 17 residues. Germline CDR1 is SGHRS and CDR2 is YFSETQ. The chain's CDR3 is CASSPWTGGNSYNEQFF. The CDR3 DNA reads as TGCGCCAGCAGCCCCTGGACAGGGGGCAACTCCTACAATGAGCAGTTCTTC.

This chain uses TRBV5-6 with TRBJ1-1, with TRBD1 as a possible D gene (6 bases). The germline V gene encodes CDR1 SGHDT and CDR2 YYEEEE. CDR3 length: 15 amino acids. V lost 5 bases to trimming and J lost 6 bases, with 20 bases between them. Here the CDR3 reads CASSSIYRVNPEAFF. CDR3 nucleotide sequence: TGTGCCAGCAGTTCAATCTACAGGGTCAATCCTGAAGCTTTCTTT.

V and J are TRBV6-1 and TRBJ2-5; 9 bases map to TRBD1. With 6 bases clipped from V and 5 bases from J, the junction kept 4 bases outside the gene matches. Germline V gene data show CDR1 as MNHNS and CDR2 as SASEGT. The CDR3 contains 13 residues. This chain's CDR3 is CASRDRGRETQYF. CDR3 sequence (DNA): TGTGCCAGCAGGGACAGGGGACGGGAGACCCAGTACTTC.

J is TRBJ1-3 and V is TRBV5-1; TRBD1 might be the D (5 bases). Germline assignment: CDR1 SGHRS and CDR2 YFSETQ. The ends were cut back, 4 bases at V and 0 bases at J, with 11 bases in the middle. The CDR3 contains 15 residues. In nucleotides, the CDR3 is TGCGCCAGCAGCACAGACAGATTCTCTGGAAACACCATATATTTT. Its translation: CASSTDRFSGNTIYF. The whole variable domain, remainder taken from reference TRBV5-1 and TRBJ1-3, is KAGVTQTPRYLIKTRGQQVTLSCSPISGHRSVSWYQQTPGQGLQFLFEYFSETQRNKGNFPGRFSGRQFSNSRSEMNVSTLELGDSALYLCASSTDRFSGNTIYFGEGSWLTVV.

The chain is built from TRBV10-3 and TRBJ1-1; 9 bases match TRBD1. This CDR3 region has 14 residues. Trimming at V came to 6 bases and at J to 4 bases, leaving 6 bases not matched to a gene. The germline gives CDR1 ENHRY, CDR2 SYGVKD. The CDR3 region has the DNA TGTGCCATCAGGAAGACAGGGGGAGCCACTGAAGCTTTCTTT. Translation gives CAIRKTGGATEAFF.